This T cell receptor beta chain is drawn from a study of T-cell memory formation after mild COVID-19. Study-level points and caveats: CD4+ contracting clones lay mainly in CM and EM, CD8+ ones in EMRA.

In TCRdb, the 5' RACE reads were re-called with MiXCR into one record per CDR3 protein. The data show hundreds of thousands of distinct CDR3 sequences, with around 15% seen just once and less than 30% held by the top ten. This clonotype was counted only a few times. The antigen is undetermined. V lost 0 bases, J lost 8 bases, and 11 bases lay in between. This CDR3 spans 15 amino acids. CDR1 is SGHTA, CDR2 FQGTGA, per germline. V and J are TRBV7-3 and TRBJ1-6, with TRBD1 as a possible D gene (6 bases). Sequencing was performed on PBMCs or a T cell subset sorted from them (not recorded which). The TCR sequence derives from a man between 18 and 29 years old who had mild COVID-19 (a few samples of this study predate the infection). Cell type and time point are not known. Here the CDR3 DNA reads TGTGCCAGCAGCTTAACCTCCCGGACAGATTCACCCCTCCACTTT. Translated: CASSLTSRTDSPLHF.